These 12 T cell receptor beta chains were sequenced from one sample in a study of beta chain features in type 1 diabetes. The isolated RNA, all of it, was reverse transcribed, so expressed TCRB transcripts were what got sequenced. TCRdb's table, derived via immunoSEQ multiplex PCR, lists solely in-frame clones and lacks some. The profile covers approximately 470,000 clones, with about 32% appearing a single time and almost 0.065% taken by the ten largest. Specimen: naive CD4+ T cells from blood. These receptors were taken from a man younger than 30 in good health.

This chain joins TRBV9 and TRBJ2-7, with TRBD1 as a possible D gene (7 bases). Trimming shortened V by 0 bases and J by 0 bases, and 13 bases separated the two germline ends. Germline V gene lookup returns CDR1 SGDLS and CDR2 YYNGEE. CDR3 length equals 16 residues. This chain's CDR3 is CASSVGGTELSYEQYF. For the CDR3, the DNA is TGTGCCAGCAGCGTAGGCGGGACAGAACTCTCCTACGAGCAGTACTTC.

CDR3 nucleotides: TGTGCCAGCAGCCCCCGACGGGACACCGGGGAGCTGTTTTTT. It encodes CASSPRRDTGELFF. The chain has TRBV13 and TRBJ2-2; no firm D call. Trimming took off 5 bases at V and 3 bases at J, with 10 bases between the two ends. The CDR3 is 14 amino acids. Germline-derived CDR1 and CDR2 are PRHDT and FYEKMQ (reference sequence).

This clone occurred a few times. At one end the junction does not follow the germline gene, possibly because of a read error. The chain has TRBV20-1 and TRBJ2-1; D is perhaps TRBD2 (5 bases). Germline V gives CDR1 DFQATT, CDR2 SNEGSKA (reference sequence). CDR3 length equals 10 residues. CDR3 in amino acids: CSAGEGSQFF. CDR3 bases: TGCAGTGCTGGAGAGGGTTCCCAGTTCTTC.

J is TRBJ2-1 and V is TRBV19, with TRBD2 matching over 10 bases. The germline V gene has CDR1 LNHDA and CDR2 SQIVND (reference sequence). J was trimmed by 9 bases and V by 2 bases; bases with no gene match: 10. CDR3 length equals 16 residues. The CDR3 is CASSIRTSGSVFEQFF. CDR3 sequence (DNA): TGTGCCAGTAGTATACGGACTAGCGGATCCGTTTTTGAGCAGTTCTTC. The complete variable domain, with remaining parts taken from reference TRBV19 and TRBJ2-1, reads DGGITQSPKYLFRKEGQNVTLSCEQNLNHDAMYWYRQDPGQGLRLIYYSQIVNDFQKGDIAEGYSVSREKKESFPLTVTSAQKNPTAFYLCASSIRTSGSVFEQFFGPGTRLTVL.

This chain uses TRBV29-1 with TRBJ2-5, with D perhaps TRBD1 or TRBD2 (5 bases each). The germline V gene has CDR1 SQVTM and CDR2 ANQGSEA. V dropped 7 bases and J dropped 2 bases, with 14 bases sitting between them. CDR3 length: 13 residues. Here the CDR3 DNA reads TGCAGCGGGGTCGGGGCAGGGCAAGAGACCCAGTACTTC. Its translation is CSGVGAGQETQYF.

This clone was counted a few times. This chain connects TRBV30 to TRBJ2-1; D unresolved. With 4 bases removed from V and 1 base from J, the gap between germline ends came to 8 bases. Per germline, CDR1 GTSNPN and CDR2 SVGIG (reference sequence). The CDR3 consists of 13 residues. CDR3 sequence: CAWMQRSYNEQFF. CDR3 bases: TGTGCCTGGATGCAGCGTTCCTACAATGAGCAGTTCTTC.

The J gene is TRBJ1-4, the V gene TRBV29-1; no clear D. The V gene lost 1 base and the J gene lost 6 bases, with 6 bases spanning the gap. The CDR3 totals 12 residues. Germline V gene lookup returns CDR1 SQVTM and CDR2 ANQGSEA. CDR3 amino acids: CSVEGGDEKLFF. The DNA of the CDR3 is TGCAGCGTTGAAGGTGGGGATGAAAAACTGTTTTTT. Full variable domain (missing parts from reference TRBV29-1 and TRBJ1-4): SAVISQKPSRDICQRGTSLTIQCQVDSQVTMMFWYRQQPGQSLTLIATANQGSEATYESGFVIDKFPISRPNLTFSTLTVSNMSPEDSSIYLCSVEGGDEKLFFGSGTQLSVL.

The rearrangement joins TRBV4-2 to TRBJ2-7, with TRBD1 matching over 7 bases. The CDR3 contains 16 residues. J lost 3 bases, V lost 0 bases, and 8 bases had no gene match. Germline CDR1 LGHNA, CDR2 YNFKEQ. The DNA of the CDR3 is TGTGCCAGCAGCCAAGATTCCCGGACAGGTTACTACGAGCAGTACTTC. Encoded protein: CASSQDSRTGYYEQYF.

The chain has TRBV30 and TRBJ2-1, with 11 nucleotides matching TRBD1. This CDR3 has 17 residues. Germline assignment: CDR1 GTSNPN and CDR2 SVGIG (reference sequence). The V segment lost 6 bases and the J segment 0 bases; nucleotides outside the gene matches: 10. The CDR3 bases are TGTGCCTGCACGAATGCCGGGACAGGGGGCTCCTACAATGAGCAGTTCTTC. This translates into CACTNAGTGGSYNEQFF.

This chain connects TRBV5-1 to TRBJ2-3, with 14 nucleotides matching TRBD2. Germline V gene data show CDR1 as SGHRS and CDR2 as YFSETQ. There are 17 residues in the CDR3. Germline trimming cut 4 bases from V and 4 bases from J; bases unmatched to any gene: 8. The CDR3 here is CASSPGTSGSTADTQYF. The CDR3 DNA follows: TGCGCCAGCAGCCCCGGGACTAGCGGGAGTACGGCAGATACGCAGTATTTT.

J is TRBJ2-7 and V is TRBV7-9; TRBD1 or TRBD2 may be the D gene (6 bases each). Looked up from germline, CDR1 is SEHNR and CDR2 is FQNEAQ (reference sequence). This CDR3 region has 15 residues. Trimming took off 5 bases at V and 5 bases at J, with 19 bases between the two ends. The CDR3 DNA sequence: TGTGCCAGCAGCCCGCCCGGGGGCGATGTCCACGAGCAGTACTTC. The encoded protein is CASSPPGGDVHEQYF. Supplemented by reference TRBV7-9 and TRBJ2-7, the full variable domain reads DTGVSQNPRHKITKRGQNVTFRCDPISEHNRLYWYRQTLGQGPEFLTYFQNEAQLEKSRLLSDRFSAERPKGSFSTLEIQRTEQGDSAMYLCASSPPGGDVHEQYFGPGTRLTVT.

In regard to this clone: The same CDR3 also results from other DNA sequences found in this sample. J is TRBJ1-3 and V is TRBV30; no clear D. CDR1 GTSNPN and CDR2 SVGIG come from the germline V gene (reference sequence). The CDR3 is 13 residues long. V was cut by 0 bases and J by 0 bases, with 3 bases left in between. The CDR3, as DNA: TGTGCCTGGAGTGTTAACTCTGGAAACACCATATATTTT. Translating gives CAWSVNSGNTIYF.